The 32 T cell receptor beta chains reported below all come from one sample, sequenced in a study of T cells in Graves' hyperthyroidism and ophthalmopathy. RNA transcripts served as the template for amplifying TCR beta CDR3 regions. Carried out on the TCR CDR3, a first-round RT-PCR used the HTBI primer set. TCRdb independently ran MiXCR on the multiplex PCR reads; one entry per CDR3 protein. The sample holds a few hundred thousand distinct CDR3 sequences, around 25% seen once. Sequencing was performed on blood. The receptors stem from a man aged 45 to 65 with Graves' hyperthyroidism.

At least ten counts were recorded for this clonotype. This rearrangement joins TRBV20-1 to TRBJ2-1; D gene ambiguous. The CDR3 extends over 12 amino acids. Germline V CDR1 and CDR2: DFQATT, SNEGSKA (reference sequence). The germline V and J ends were trimmed by 3 bases and 5 bases, with 8 bases remaining between them. CDR3 nucleotides: TGCAGTGCTAGCCCCAATCACAATGAGCAGTTCTTC. Amino acid sequence: CSASPNHNEQFF.

This clonotype was detected ten times or more. This sequence joins TRBV7-2 and TRBJ2-3, with 7 positions matching TRBD2. The CDR3 consists of 14 residues. The germline gives CDR1 SGHTA, CDR2 FQGNSA. The V segment lost 4 bases and the J segment 3 bases; nucleotides outside the gene matches: 4. The CDR3 region has the DNA TGTGCCAGCAGCTCAGGCGGGAGAACAGATACGCAGTATTTT. Amino acids: CASSSGGRTDTQYF.

This clonotype has only a few counts. The rearrangement links TRBV6-1 to TRBJ2-1; D is uncertain. Germline CDR1 and CDR2: MNHNS and SASEGT. This CDR3 spans 12 amino acids. Trimming took off 7 bases at V and 4 bases at J, with 8 bases between the two ends. Here the CDR3 reads CASKDPYNEQFF. Here the CDR3 DNA reads TGTGCCAGCAAGGATCCATACAATGAGCAGTTCTTC.

This clonotype was observed a handful of times. The chain recombines TRBV29-1 with TRBJ2-7, with a tentative D call TRBD2 (10 bases). The CDR3 spans 15 residues. Germline V gives CDR1 SQVTM, CDR2 ANQGSEA. The V end was cut by 6 bases, the J end by 5 bases, with 23 bases between. The DNA of the CDR3 is TGCAGCGTAGCGGGGGGGACAGGGCCCTCTCACGAGCAGTACTTC. Protein sequence: CSVAGGTGPSHEQYF.

The rearrangement uses TRBV5-6 and TRBJ1-2, with D tentatively TRBD1 (5 bases). Looked up from germline, CDR1 is SGHDT and CDR2 is YYEEEE. The CDR3 loop spans 13 amino acids. Trimming cost V 3 bases and J 6 bases, with 12 bases left between them. CDR3: CASSWGRGDGYTF. The CDR3 DNA reads TGTGCCAGCAGCTGGGGGAGGGGCGATGGCTACACCTTC.

The chain combines TRBV24-1 with TRBJ2-5; the match to TRBD1 covers 7 bases. The CDR3 runs to 15 residues. J was trimmed by 2 bases and V by 5 bases; bases with no gene match: 7. The germline V gene encodes CDR1 KGHDR and CDR2 SFDVKD. CDR3 residues: CATSAAGTAQETQYF. Written as DNA, the CDR3 is TGTGCCACCAGTGCCGCAGGGACAGCTCAAGAGACCCAGTACTTC.

Comments on this clonotype: At one boundary the junction diverges from the germline segment, which might be a read error. The V and J genes are TRBV20-1 and TRBJ2-1; the D gene is possibly TRBD2 (6 bases). This CDR3 region has 15 residues. Germline V CDR1 and CDR2: DFQATT, SNEGSKA (reference sequence). In DNA, the CDR3 is TGCAGTCCTAGAGGGGCGACTAGGTCCCGTAATGAGCAGTTCTTC. Residues: CSPRGATRSRNEQFF.

V is TRBV20-1 and J is TRBJ2-7; D possibly corresponds to TRBD1 (5 bases). Trimming took off 1 base at V and 3 bases at J, with 10 bases between the two ends. This CDR3 region has 13 residues. In germline, CDR1 is DFQATT, CDR2 SNEGSKA (reference sequence). This CDR3 is CSARGFQGYEQYF. Here the CDR3 DNA reads TGCAGTGCTAGAGGGTTTCAGGGCTACGAGCAGTACTTC.

This clonotype turned up a few times. The CDR3 sequence is CASSPGGTSGKNEQFF. CDR3 in DNA: TGTGCCAGCAGTCCCGGAGGCACTAGCGGGAAGAATGAGCAGTTCTTC. The chain links TRBV25-1 to TRBJ2-1; 10 positions match TRBD2. This CDR3 is 16 amino acids long. V shed 5 bases and J 7 bases; nucleotides not matched to a gene: 11. Germline lookup yields CDR1 MGHDK and CDR2 SYGVNS.

In this sample, this clonotype turned up a few times. The chain links TRBV20-1 to TRBJ2-5; D might be TRBD1 (6 bases). The CDR3 extends over 14 amino acids. Trimming took off 3 bases at V and 1 base at J, with 12 bases between the two ends. The V gene's germline CDR1 is DFQATT and CDR2 SNEGSKA (reference sequence). CDR3 DNA sequence: TGCAGTGCTAGCGCAGGACAGAGCCAAGAGACCCAGTACTTC. Residues: CSASAGQSQETQYF.

This chain's CDR3 is CASSADLFPYEQYF. The DNA for the CDR3 is TGCGCCAGCAGCGCAGATTTATTCCCTTACGAGCAGTACTTC. The chain carries TRBV5-1 and TRBJ2-7; D gene unclear. The CDR3 contains 14 residues. Germline CDR1 is SGHRS and CDR2 is YFSETQ. V was cut by 4 bases and J by 4 bases, with 15 bases left in between.

This rearrangement joins TRBV28 to TRBJ2-1, with unresolved D. The ends were cut back, 0 bases at V and 9 bases at J, with 9 bases in the middle. This CDR3 contains 13 residues. Germline CDR1 MDHEN, CDR2 SYDVKM. The DNA of the CDR3 is TGTGCCAGCAGTTTATGGGGGTACGGTGAGCAGTTCTTC. It specifies CASSLWGYGEQFF.

The V call is TRBV3-1, the J call TRBJ2-7, with D perhaps TRBD1 (5 bases). The CDR3 is 16 residues long. Germline-derived CDR1 and CDR2 are LGHDT and YNNKEL (reference sequence). V gave up 4 bases and J gave up 2 bases, with 18 bases separating them. The DNA of the CDR3 is TGTGCCAGCAGCCGTGTGATTGGCCCAGGGACCTACGAGCAGTACTTC. Translation gives CASSRVIGPGTYEQYF.

This clonotype was found many times. This chain connects TRBV20-1 to TRBJ2-5; 7 nucleotides line up with TRBD2. Germline loops: CDR1 DFQATT, CDR2 SNEGSKA (reference sequence). The J segment lost 5 bases and the V segment lost 0 bases, leaving 9 bases of the junction unmatched. This CDR3 is built from 15 residues. CDR3 protein: CSARDISAGDETQYF. CDR3 nucleotides: TGCAGTGCTAGAGATATCAGCGCGGGAGATGAGACCCAGTACTTC.

This clonotype appeared a few times. CDR3 protein: CASSGRQGDTEAFF. The CDR3 DNA reads TGTGCCAGCAGCGGAAGACAGGGCGACACTGAAGCTTTCTTT. V and J are TRBV9 and TRBJ1-1, with 7 bases fitting TRBD1. CDR1 is SGDLS and CDR2 is YYNGEE in the germline V gene. The CDR3 has 14 residues. V shed 3 bases and J 3 bases; nucleotides not matched to a gene: 5.

This clonotype was seen a few times. This chain joins TRBV2 and TRBJ1-5; D call uncertain. The germline V gene has CDR1 SNHLY and CDR2 FYNNEI. CDR3 length: 14 amino acids. V dropped 7 bases and J dropped 0 bases, with 10 bases sitting between them. The CDR3 DNA follows: TGTGCCAGCAAGGACTCAGATAGCAATCAGCCCCAGCATTTT. Translation gives CASKDSDSNQPQHF.

V is TRBV28 and J is TRBJ1-1; maybe TRBD1 (6 bases). Per germline, CDR1 MDHEN and CDR2 SYDVKM. The CDR3 spans 13 residues. The V end lost 6 bases, the J end lost 4 bases, and 12 bases lay between the germline ends. The CDR3 loop is CASSSLQGTEAFF. CDR3 nucleotide sequence: TGTGCCAGCAGCTCTCTACAGGGCACTGAAGCTTTCTTT.

This clonotype came up many times. This chain uses TRBV28 with TRBJ2-5, with a tentative D call TRBD1 (5 bases). The CDR3 spans 16 residues. The ends were cut back, 8 bases at V and 6 bases at J, with 25 bases in the middle. CDR1 and CDR2 (germline): MDHEN, SYDVKM. The CDR3 DNA sequence: TGTGCCAGCGCGAGGTGGTTACAGGTAAACCCGAAGACCCAGTACTTC. Translating gives CASARWLQVNPKTQYF.

This clonotype is a singleton in its sample. The CDR3 coding sequence is TGTGCCAGCAGTCCAGAGCTGGACATGCGCGGTAGCGGGGGTAAAAAGGAGGAGACCCAGTACTTC. This gives the protein CASSPELDMRGSGGKKEETQYF. V gene TRBV27 combines with J gene TRBJ2-5, with TRBD2 identical over 9 bases. Looked up from germline, CDR1 is MNHEY and CDR2 is SMNVEV (reference sequence). V lost 5 bases and J lost 5; bases outside the gene matches: 30. The CDR3 spans 22 residues.

The table lists this clonotype with many counts. The chain carries TRBV7-2 and TRBJ2-5; no reliable D call. The germline V gene has CDR1 SGHTA and CDR2 FQGNSA. CDR3 length equals 14 residues. Trimming stripped 1 base from V and 2 bases from J, with 8 bases between. The CDR3 DNA sequence: TGTGCCAGCAGCTTAGTTGTCTCTCAAGAGACCCAGTACTTC. As protein: CASSLVVSQETQYF.

Many counts were recorded for this clonotype. The chain couples TRBV2 to TRBJ2-7; D is ambiguous. CDR1 is SNHLY and CDR2 is FYNNEI in the germline V gene. This CDR3 is built from 13 residues. Trimming cost V 3 bases and J 6 bases, with 12 bases left between them. The CDR3 coding sequence is TGTGCCAGCAGTGAGGTGCGCAACGGCGAGCAGTACTTC. As protein: CASSEVRNGEQYF.

As to this clonotype: The junction does not match germline at one end; this may be a read error. The chain joins TRBV7-3 to TRBJ2-1; TRBD2 agrees at 9 bases. The germline V gene has CDR1 SGHTA and CDR2 FQGTGA. The CDR3 is 16 residues long. CDR3 bases: TGTACCAGCAGCTTAGAGGGCGGGAGGGGTAGCAGTGAGCAGTTCTTC. Its protein product is CTSSLEGGRGSSEQFF.

This clonotype was seen more than once but under ten times. This chain links TRBV2 with TRBJ1-1; 8 bases align to TRBD1. V lost 3 bases to trimming and J lost 1 base; unmatched junction nucleotides: 4. Germline loops: CDR1 SNHLY, CDR2 FYNNEI. This CDR3 has 15 residues. The CDR3 region is CASSDVDRGNTEAFF. CDR3 in DNA: TGTGCCAGCAGTGATGTCGACAGGGGGAACACTGAAGCTTTCTTT.

A few counts support this clonotype. V gene TRBV28 combines with J gene TRBJ1-1, with no clear D. The CDR3 runs 13 residues. The V end lost 4 bases, the J end lost 6 bases, and 12 bases lay between the germline ends. The germline CDR1 and CDR2 sequences are MDHEN and SYDVKM. The CDR3 DNA is TGTGCCAGCAGTTCGTCCCTAGTTCCTGAAGCTTTCTTT. The encoded protein is CASSSSLVPEAFF.

This clonotype was detected many times. V and J are TRBV6-6 and TRBJ2-3, with D unclear. Per germline, CDR1 MNHNY and CDR2 SVGAGI (reference sequence). V was trimmed by 0 bases and J by 1 base, leaving 5 bases between them. The CDR3 totals 14 residues. DNA for the CDR3: TGTGCCAGCAGTTACTCGTTCGGCACAGATACGCAGTATTTT. It yields the protein CASSYSFGTDTQYF.

The CDR3 sequence: CASSPVGLAETGELFF. CDR3 nucleotides: TGTGCCAGCTCACCAGTTGGACTAGCGGAAACCGGGGAGCTGTTTTTT. The chain has TRBV18 and TRBJ2-2; 10 positions match TRBD2. Per the germline V gene, CDR1 is KGHSH and CDR2 is LQKENI. This CDR3 is built from 16 residues. J was trimmed by 5 bases and V by 2 bases; bases with no gene match: 5.

This clonotype was seen a few times. The chain is built from TRBV10-1 and TRBJ2-7, with D possibly matching TRBD1 (6 bases). The CDR3 consists of 14 residues. Trimming shortened V by 10 bases and J by 7 bases, and 23 bases separated the two germline ends. CDR1 is WNHNN and CDR2 is SYGVQD in the germline V gene (reference sequence). CDR3 nucleotides: TGCGCCAAGTCAACGGGACACACTGGGGGAGAGCAGTACTTC. This sequence encodes CAKSTGHTGGEQYF.

CDR3 sequence: CASSEAHGGYEQYF. The CDR3 DNA reads TGTGCCAGCAGTGAAGCACACGGAGGATACGAGCAGTACTTC. The rearrangement uses TRBV6-1 and TRBJ2-7, with D maybe TRBD2 (5 bases). Germline assignment: CDR1 MNHNS and CDR2 SASEGT. The CDR3 loop spans 14 amino acids. The germline V and J ends were trimmed by 0 bases and 4 bases, with 10 bases remaining between them.

This rearrangement joins TRBV11-1 to TRBJ2-1, with 9 bases identical to TRBD2. The CDR3 extends over 17 amino acids. The trim removed 0 bases at V and 4 bases at J, leaving 7 bases unmatched. Per the germline V gene, CDR1 is SGHAT and CDR2 is FQDESV (reference sequence). CDR3 protein: CASSLALSSGKYNEQFF. As DNA, the CDR3 is TGTGCCAGCAGCTTAGCCCTGTCTAGCGGGAAATACAATGAGCAGTTCTTC.

This clonotype was seen many times. V and J are TRBV28 and TRBJ2-7, with a tentative D call TRBD2 (6 bases). CDR1 and CDR2 from the germline V gene are MDHEN and SYDVKM. The V end lost 6 bases, the J end lost 1 base, and 10 bases lay between the germline ends. This CDR3 is 13 amino acids long. The DNA for the CDR3 is TGTGCCAGCAGGACGGGAGTTTCCTACGAGCAGTACTTC. Protein: CASRTGVSYEQYF.

This clonotype was picked up many times. The J gene is TRBJ1-1, the V gene TRBV11-2; tentatively, D is TRBD1 (5 bases). The CDR3 totals 14 residues. The germline V gene encodes CDR1 SGHAT and CDR2 FQNNGV. V gave up 5 bases and J gave up 1 base, with 11 bases separating them. The CDR3 coding sequence is TGTGCCAGCAGCCTGGGGACGGCGAACACTGAAGCTTTCTTT. It yields the protein CASSLGTANTEAFF.

This clonotype was counted between two and nine times. V gene TRBV11-3 combines with J gene TRBJ1-2; TRBD1 is a possible D gene (5 bases). The V gene lost 0 bases and the J gene lost 7 bases, with 9 bases spanning the gap. This CDR3 has 13 residues. Germline V gene lookup returns CDR1 SGHNT and CDR2 YENEEA. The CDR3 sequence is CASSLDPGSGYTF. CDR3 sequence (DNA): TGTGCCAGCAGCTTAGATCCAGGGTCTGGCTACACCTTC.